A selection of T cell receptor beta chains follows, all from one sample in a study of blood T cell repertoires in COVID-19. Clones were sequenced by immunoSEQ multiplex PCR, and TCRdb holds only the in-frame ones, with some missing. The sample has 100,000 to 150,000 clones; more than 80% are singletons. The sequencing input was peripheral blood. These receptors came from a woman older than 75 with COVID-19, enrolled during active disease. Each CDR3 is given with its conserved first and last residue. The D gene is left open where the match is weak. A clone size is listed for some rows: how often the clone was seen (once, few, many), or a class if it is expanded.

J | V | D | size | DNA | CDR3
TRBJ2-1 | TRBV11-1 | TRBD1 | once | TGTGCCAGCAGCTATAGACAGGGACCCTATGATGAGCAGTTCTTC | CASSYRQGPYDEQFF
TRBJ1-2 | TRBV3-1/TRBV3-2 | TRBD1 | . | TGTGCCAGCAGCCTAGGGACAGGGTCTCGCGGCTACACCTTC | CASSLGTGSRGYTF
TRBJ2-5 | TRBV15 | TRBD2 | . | TGTGCCACCAGCATGGGAGGGACAGAGACCCAGTACTTC | CATSMGGTETQYF
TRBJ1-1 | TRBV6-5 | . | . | TGTGCCTCAAGAACCTGGGGACATAACACTGAAGCTTTCTTT | CASRTWGHNTEAFF
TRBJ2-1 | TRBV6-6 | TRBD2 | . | TGTGCCAGCAGTTATCCCACCGGGACTAGCAATGAGCAGTTCTTC | CASSYPTGTSNEQFF
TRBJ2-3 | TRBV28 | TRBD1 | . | TGTGCCAGCATTGCCGGACAGGACCTCACAGATACGCAGTATTTT | CASIAGQDLTDTQYF
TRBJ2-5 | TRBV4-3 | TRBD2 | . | TGCGCCAGCAGCCAAACCGGGACTAGAAAAGAGACCCAGTACTTC | CASSQTGTRKETQYF
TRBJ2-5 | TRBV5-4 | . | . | TGTGCCAGCAGCTTGGGACAGGTCGGGGTCGAAGAGACCCAGTACTTC | CASSLGQVGVEETQYF
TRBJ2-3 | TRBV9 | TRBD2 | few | TGTGCCAGCAGCGTCCAGGGTAGCGGGAGGCCAGATACGCAGTATTTT | CASSVQGSGRPDTQYF
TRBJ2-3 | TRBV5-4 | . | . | TGTGCCGGAGCATGGTCCGGCACAGATACGCAGTATTTT | CAGAWSGTDTQYF
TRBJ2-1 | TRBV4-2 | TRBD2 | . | TGTGCCAGCAGCCAACCGGGACTAGACAAAGATGAGCAGTTCTTC | CASSQPGLDKDEQFF
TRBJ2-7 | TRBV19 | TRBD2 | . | TGTGCCAGTGGAACTGCTAGCGGGAGAGGGGAGCAGTACTTC | CASGTASGRGEQYF
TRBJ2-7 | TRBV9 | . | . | TGTGCCAGCAGTGTAGAACCTCAGGGAGAGCAGTACTTC | CASSVEPQGEQYF
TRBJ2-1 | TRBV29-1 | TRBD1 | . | TGCAGCGCTGGACAGGGGAATGAGCAGTTCTTC | CSAGQGNEQFF
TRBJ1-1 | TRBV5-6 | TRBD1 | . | TGTGCCAGCAGCTGGGTCGACAGGGAACCTGAAGCTTTCTTT | CASSWVDREPEAFF
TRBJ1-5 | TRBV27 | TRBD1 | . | TGTGCCAGCAGCCCCGGGACAGGCCCAGGGATGCCCCAGCATTTT | CASSPGTGPGMPQHF
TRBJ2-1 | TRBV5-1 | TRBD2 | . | TGCGCCAGCAGCCCAATAGCGGGAGGGCCAGACAATGAGCAGTTCTTC | CASSPIAGGPDNEQFF
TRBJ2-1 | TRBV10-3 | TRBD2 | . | TGTGCCATCAGTTCCCCTAGCGGGAGGGGGGGTGAGCAGTTCTTC | CAISSPSGRGGEQFF
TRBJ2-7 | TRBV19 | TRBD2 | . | TGTGCCAGTAGTGCTACGACTAGCGGGAGTTCCTACGAGCAGTACTTC | CASSATTSGSSYEQYF
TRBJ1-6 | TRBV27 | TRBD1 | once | TGTGCCAGCAGGGCGACAGGGGCCAATTCACCCCTCCACTTT | CASRATGANSPLHF
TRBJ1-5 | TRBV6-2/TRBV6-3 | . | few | TGTGCCAGCCGTTTCTACGGTCAGCCCCAGCATTTT | CASRFYGQPQHF
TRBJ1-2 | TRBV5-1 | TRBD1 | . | TGCGCCAGCACTACAGGGGGCGCGTCTGGCTACACCTTC | CASTTGGASGYTF
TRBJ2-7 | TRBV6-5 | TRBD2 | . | TGTGCCAGCAGTTGGACTCTAGCGGGAGGCTACGAGCAGTACTTC | CASSWTLAGGYEQYF
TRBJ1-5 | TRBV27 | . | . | TGTGCCACCGGCGACAGAAGCAATCAGCCCCAGCATTTT | CATGDRSNQPQHF
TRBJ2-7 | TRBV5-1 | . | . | TGCGCCAGCAGCCCCCGTACATCCTACGAGCAGTACTTC | CASSPRTSYEQYF
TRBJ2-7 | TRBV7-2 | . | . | TGTGCCAGCGCAAATATCGTCCGGGAGCAGTACTTC | CASANIVREQYF
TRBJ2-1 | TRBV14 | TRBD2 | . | TGTGCCAGCAGCCAAGATATAGCGGGGGGCAAGTTCTTC | CASSQDIAGGKFF
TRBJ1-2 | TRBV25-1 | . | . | TGTGCCAGCAGTGACGGAGGCTATGGCTACACCTTC | CASSDGGYGYTF
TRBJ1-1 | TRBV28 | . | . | TGTGCCAGCAGTTTTATGAGGAACACTGAAGCTTTCTTT | CASSFMRNTEAFF
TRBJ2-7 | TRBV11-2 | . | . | TGTGCCAGCAGTCGCGGTGGGGGCGAGTACGAGCAGTACTTC | CASSRGGGEYEQYF
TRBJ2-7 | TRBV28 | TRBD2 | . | TGTGCCAGCAAAGAGAAGACTAGCGAATCCTACGAGCAGTACTTC | CASKEKTSESYEQYF
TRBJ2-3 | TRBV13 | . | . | TGTGCCAGCAGCTTAAGGAGGTGGGATACGCAGTATTTT | CASSLRRWDTQYF
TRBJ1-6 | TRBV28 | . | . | TGTGCCGCTAATGAGAGGGCTAATTCACCCCTCCACTTT | CAANERANSPLHF
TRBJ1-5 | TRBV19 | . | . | TGTGCCAGTAGTATCGAAGTCCTCGGTCAGCCCCAGCATTTT | CASSIEVLGQPQHF
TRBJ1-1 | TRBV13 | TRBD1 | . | TGTGCCAGCAGCCCACAGTTCACCTCAGGGGGCCTGAACACTGAAGCTTTCTTT | CASSPQFTSGGLNTEAFF
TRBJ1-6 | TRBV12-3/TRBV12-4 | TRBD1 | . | TGTGCCAGCAGTACGACAGGGGGATCACCCCTCCACTTT | CASSTTGGSPLHF
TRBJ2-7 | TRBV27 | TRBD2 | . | TGTGCCAGCAGTTTAGCGGGAGCCAACGAGCAGTACTTC | CASSLAGANEQYF
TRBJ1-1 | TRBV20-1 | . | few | TGCAGTGCTAGAGAGGGCAGATCAACTTTCTTT | CSAREGRSTFF
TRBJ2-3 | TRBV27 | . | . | TGTGCCAGCAGTTTATCTAAGGGGGGGGTAAGGTCAGATACGCAGTATTTT | CASSLSKGGVRSDTQYF